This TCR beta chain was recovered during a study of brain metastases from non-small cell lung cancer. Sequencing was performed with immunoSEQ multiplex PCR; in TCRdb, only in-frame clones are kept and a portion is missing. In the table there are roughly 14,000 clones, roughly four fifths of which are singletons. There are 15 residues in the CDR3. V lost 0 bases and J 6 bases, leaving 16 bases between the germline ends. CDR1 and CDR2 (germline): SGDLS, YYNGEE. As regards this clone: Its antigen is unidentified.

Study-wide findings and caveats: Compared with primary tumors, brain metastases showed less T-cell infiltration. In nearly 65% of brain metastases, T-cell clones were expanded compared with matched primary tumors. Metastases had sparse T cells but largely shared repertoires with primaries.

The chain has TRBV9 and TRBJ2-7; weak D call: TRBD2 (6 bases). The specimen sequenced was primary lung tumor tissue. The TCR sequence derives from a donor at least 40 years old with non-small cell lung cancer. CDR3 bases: TGTGCCAGCAGCGTAGTGGGGGGACCCTTCGGCGAGCAGTACTTC. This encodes CASSVVGGPFGEQYF.